This TCR beta chain was profiled in a study of T cells after yellow fever vaccination. As for the study in general: SMART-Seq v4 Ultra Low Input prepared the low-cell-number fractions.

On this clonotype itself: The antigen is not known. At one end the junction does not follow the germline gene, possibly because of a read error.

Study-wide points: The study re-detected most primary-vaccination clones after the booster (around 96% CD4, almost 90% CD8). It was a small share of clonotypes that appeared in both CD4 and CD8 compartments.

Conversion of TCR transcripts into cDNA relied on 5'RACE template switching, which added a universal primer site and UMIs. In TCRdb, the 5' RACE reads were re-called with MiXCR into one record per CDR3 protein. This table has around 250,000 distinct CDR3 sequences, about 5% appearing once. Looked up from germline, CDR1 is DFQATT and CDR2 is SNEGSKA (reference sequence). The CDR3 has 12 residues. The input for sequencing was CD4+ T cells sorted from PBMCs, taken on the day of the yellow fever booster vaccination. The TCR was taken from a man aged 18 to 29 who received the YFV17D yellow fever vaccine. J is TRBJ2-3 and V is TRBV20-1, with no clear D. The CDR3 sequence: CSPSAVTDTQYF. The CDR3 bases are TGCAGTCCTAGTGCAGTAACTGATACGCAGTATTTT.